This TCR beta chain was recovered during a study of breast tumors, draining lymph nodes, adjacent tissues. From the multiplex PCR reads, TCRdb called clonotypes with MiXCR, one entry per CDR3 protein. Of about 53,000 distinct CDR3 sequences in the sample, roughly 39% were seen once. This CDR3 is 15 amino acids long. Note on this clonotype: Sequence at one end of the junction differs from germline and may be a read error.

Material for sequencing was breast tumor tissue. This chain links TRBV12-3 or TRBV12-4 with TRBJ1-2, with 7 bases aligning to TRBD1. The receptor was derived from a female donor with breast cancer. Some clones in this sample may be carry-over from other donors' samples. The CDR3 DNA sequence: TGTGCCGGCAGTAACGACAGGGCCAGGGGCTATGGCTACACCTTC. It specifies CAGSNDRARGYGYTF.